This T cell receptor beta chain was captured in a study of cytomegalovirus exposure and HLA in healthy donors. The PCR used 60 Vbeta and 13 Jbeta primers. This table comes from immunoSEQ multiplex PCR, and its TCRdb copy is limited to in-frame clones, with some not included. The table includes about 170,000 clones, 75% to 90% detected once. CDR1 and CDR2 from the germline V gene are SGHNT and YYREEE (reference sequence). There are 13 residues in the CDR3. Between the trimmed V and J ends, which lost 0 bases and 7 bases, there was a span of 10 bases. This clone was detected only a few times. The chain combines TRBV5-4 with TRBJ1-2; D is undetermined. Sequenced material: PBMCs. The source of this sequence is a male donor in good health and CMV-seronegative. This chain's CDR3 is CASSLGQESGYTF. Here the CDR3 DNA reads TGTGCCAGCAGCTTGGGGCAGGAATCTGGCTACACCTTC.